The clone carrying this T cell receptor (beta chain) was seen ten or more times. Lactation, pregnancy, other autoimmune disease or uncontrolled infection led to exclusion of patients. Diagnoses were established using clinical symptoms, serum thyroxine and TRAb, thyroid ultrasound and orbital computed tomography. This sample was taken from a study of T cells in Graves' hyperthyroidism and ophthalmopathy. Germline V CDR1 and CDR2: SGHRS, YFSETQ. This CDR3 spans 16 amino acids. Trimming left V 0 bases short and J 1 base short, with 12 bases between. RNA transcripts provided the source from which TCR beta CDR3 regions were amplified. When the TCR CDR3 underwent first-round RT-PCR, the HTBI primer set was used. TCRdb reprocessed the multiplex PCR reads with MiXCR, giving one entry per CDR3 protein. The top ten clones hold 25% to 30% of a sample with more than 500,000 distinct CDR3 sequences, 15% to 20% of them seen once.

This chain links TRBV5-1 with TRBJ2-3, with D perhaps TRBD1 (6 bases). This clonotype was sampled from a woman aged 30 to 39 with Graves' ophthalmopathy. Sequenced input: blood. CDR3 nucleotides: TGCGCCAGCAGCTTGGAAGGCAGGGGTGGCACAGATACGCAGTATTTT. Protein sequence: CASSLEGRGGTDTQYF.